This T cell receptor beta chain came from a study of T cells in localized non-small cell lung cancer. CDR1 is MNHNY and CDR2 is SVGAGI in the germline V gene (reference sequence). This CDR3 spans 14 amino acids. J was trimmed by 4 bases and V by 2 bases; bases with no gene match: 3. The protocol was immunoSEQ multiplex PCR, while the TCRdb copy is restricted to in-frame clones and leaves out a portion. Among about 19,000 clones listed, 90% to 95% were seen once. This specimen consisted of peripheral blood, obtained before any cancer treatment. This chain links TRBV6-6 with TRBJ2-5, with 8 bases fitting TRBD2. The receptor was isolated from a male donor aged 60 or over with stage I squamous cell lung carcinoma. The CDR3 region is CASSYREGRETQYF. The CDR3 bases are TGTGCCAGCAGTTACCGGGAGGGACGAGAGACCCAGTACTTC.